This T cell receptor beta chain was retrieved from a study of shared clonotypes between healthy human individuals. Study-wide results and limits: What limited the represented genetic and exposure-history diversity was the small number of donors. Generation of non-shared clonotypes was less probable than generation of clonotypes shared by all four donors. Collection of samples was limited to blood; tissue repertoires likely differ.

As for this clone: Its antigen is as yet unknown.

As defined, naive CD8 cells were CD45RO-negative and positively selected for CCR7, with terminally differentiated effector memory CD45RA+ cells excluded. The CDR3 loop spans 14 amino acids. Germline-derived CDR1 and CDR2 are PRHDT and FYEKMQ (reference sequence). V shed 5 bases and J shed 7 bases, with 12 bases lying between them. Replicate sorted-subset PCRs were loaded with about 0.2 ug DNA, roughly 33,000 T cell genomes. The assay was immunoSEQ multiplex PCR, and TCRdb's table has in-frame clones only and misses some. This sample has roughly 1,800,000 clones; about 95% occur once, and the top ten carry under 1.5%.

The TCR comes from a man between 18 and 35 years old in good health. This sequence joins TRBV13 and TRBJ1-6; D call uncertain. Sequences were obtained from naive CD8+ T cells sorted from blood. The CDR3 is CASSLPQSNSPLHF. CDR3 nucleotides: TGTGCCAGCAGCCTACCGCAAAGCAATTCACCCCTCCACTTT. The complete variable domain, with remaining parts taken from reference TRBV13 and TRBJ1-6, reads AAGVIQSPRHLIKEKRETATLKCYPIPRHDTVYWYQQGPGQDPQFLISFYEKMQSDKGSIPDRFSAQQFSDYHSELNMSSLELGDSALYFCASSLPQSNSPLHFGNGTRLTVT.